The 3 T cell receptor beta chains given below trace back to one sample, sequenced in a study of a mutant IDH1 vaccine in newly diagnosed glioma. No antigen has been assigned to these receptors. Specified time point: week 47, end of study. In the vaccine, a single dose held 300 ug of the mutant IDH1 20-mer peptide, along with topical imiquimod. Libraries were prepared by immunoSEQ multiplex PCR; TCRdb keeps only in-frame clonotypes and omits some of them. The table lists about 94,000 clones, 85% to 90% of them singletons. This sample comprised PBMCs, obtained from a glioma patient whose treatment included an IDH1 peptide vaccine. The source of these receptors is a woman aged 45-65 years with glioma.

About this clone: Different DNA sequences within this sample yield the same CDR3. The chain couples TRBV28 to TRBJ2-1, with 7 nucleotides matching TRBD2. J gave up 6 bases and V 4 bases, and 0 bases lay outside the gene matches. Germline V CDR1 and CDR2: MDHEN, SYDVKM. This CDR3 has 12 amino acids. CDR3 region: CASSSGGNEQFF. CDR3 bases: TGTGCCAGCAGTTCGGGGGGCAATGAGCAGTTCTTC.

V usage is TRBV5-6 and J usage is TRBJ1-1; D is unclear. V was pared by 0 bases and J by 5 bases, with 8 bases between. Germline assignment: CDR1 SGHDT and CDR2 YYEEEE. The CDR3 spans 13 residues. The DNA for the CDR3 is TGTGCCAGCAGCTTGGAGGCAGTGACTGAAGCTTTCTTT. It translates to CASSLEAVTEAFF.

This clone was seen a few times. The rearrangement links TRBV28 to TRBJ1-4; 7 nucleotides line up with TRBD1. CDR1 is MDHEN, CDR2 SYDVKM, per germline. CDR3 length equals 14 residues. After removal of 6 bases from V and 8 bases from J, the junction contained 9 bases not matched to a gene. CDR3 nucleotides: TGTGCCAGCAGGCCGCGAGGGGGCTGGGAAAAACTGTTTTTT. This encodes CASRPRGGWEKLFF.